The TCR beta chain under discussion was sequenced for a study of long-term antiretroviral therapy in people with HIV. The overall study: The 2015 recommendation for immediate ART came about a decade after the earliest samples.

Treatment for all HIV-infected participants took place in the United States. An immunoSEQ assay, version v3.0, was performed at survey level. Here immunoSEQ multiplex PCR was the method, and the copy in TCRdb shows in-frame clones only, minus some. Among 7,500 to 10,000 clones listed, approximately 75% were seen once. There are 15 residues in the CDR3. Germline V gene lookup returns CDR1 SEHNR and CDR2 FQNEAQ (reference sequence). Trimming pared 0 bases from V and 5 bases from J, leaving 13 bases between. As regards this clone: What it recognizes is unknown.

Study-level findings and limits: Participants lacked recorded data on ART adherence, viral resistance or therapy changes. Repertoire dominance by clones expanded before ART was seen at all time points.

The sequenced sample was unsorted PBMCs, obtained 0.7 years after starting antiretroviral therapy. The chain is built from TRBV7-9 and TRBJ1-2; D gene unclear. The origin of this receptor is a man aged 40-55 years with HIV. The CDR3 is CASSLAGGPTYGYTF. CDR3 DNA: TGTGCCAGCAGCTTAGCGGGAGGGCCAACGTATGGCTACACCTTC.